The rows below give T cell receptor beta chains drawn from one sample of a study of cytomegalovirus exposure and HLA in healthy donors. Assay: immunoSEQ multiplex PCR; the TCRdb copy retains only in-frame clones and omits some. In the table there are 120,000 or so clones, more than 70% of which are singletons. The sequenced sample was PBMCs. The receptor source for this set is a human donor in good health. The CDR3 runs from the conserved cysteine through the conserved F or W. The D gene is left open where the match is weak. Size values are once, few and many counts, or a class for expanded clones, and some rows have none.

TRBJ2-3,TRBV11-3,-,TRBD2,TGTGCCAGCAGCGAATCGACTAGCGGGGGGGATACGCAGTATTTT,CASSESTSGGDTQYF
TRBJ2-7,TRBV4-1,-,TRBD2,TGCGCCAGCAGCCATTATGGGACTAGCACCTACGAGCAGTACTTC,CASSHYGTSTYEQYF
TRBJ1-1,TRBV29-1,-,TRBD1,TGCAGCGTTGAGCGGGACAGGGGGGCTGAAGCTTTCTTT,CSVERDRGAEAFF
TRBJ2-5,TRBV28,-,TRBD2,TGTGCCAGCAGTAAGCCGGGACTAGTCCTTAGGTACCAAGAGACCCAGTACTTC,CASSKPGLVLRYQETQYF
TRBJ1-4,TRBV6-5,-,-,TGTGCCAGCAGTTATCGGGAGGACCAGGCAAAACTGTTTTTT,CASSYREDQAKLFF
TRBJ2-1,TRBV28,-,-,TGTGCCAGCAACATAGGGGCAGATTACGCTGAGCAGTTCTTC,CASNIGADYAEQFF
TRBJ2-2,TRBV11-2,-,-,TGTGCCAGCAGCCTCCGGGGAGGGGGGGACGTCGGGGAGCTGTTTTTT,CASSLRGGGDVGELFF
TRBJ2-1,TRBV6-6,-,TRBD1,TGTGCCAGCAGGAAGGGACAGTTTGAATACAATGAGCAGTTCTTC,CASRKGQFEYNEQFF
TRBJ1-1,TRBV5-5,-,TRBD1,TGTGCCAGCGGTACAGGGGGTTTTTTTTTGGTCACTGAAGCTTTCTTT,CASGTGGFFLVTEAFF
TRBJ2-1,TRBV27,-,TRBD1,TGTGCCACCAAACCGGGACAGAGATACAATGAGCAGTTCTTC,CATKPGQRYNEQFF
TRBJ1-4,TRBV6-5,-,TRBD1,TGTGCCAGCAGTTACCTAGGGACAGGGTCCGAAAAACTGTTTTTT,CASSYLGTGSEKLFF
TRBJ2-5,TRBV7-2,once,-,TGTGCCAGCAGCGGCGGTGGGACCCAGTACTTC,CASSGGGTQYF
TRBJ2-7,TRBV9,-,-,TGTGCCAGCAGCGCAGGACAGTTGACCCACTCCTACGAGCAGTACTTC,CASSAGQLTHSYEQYF
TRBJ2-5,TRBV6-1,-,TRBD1,TGTGCCAGCAGTAGACAGGGCAGAGAGACCCAGTACTTC,CASSRQGRETQYF
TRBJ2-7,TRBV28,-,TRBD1,TGTGCCAGCAGTCGAATACAGGGGGCGCTTTCTCTGATATACGAGCAGTACTTC,CASSRIQGALSLIYEQYF
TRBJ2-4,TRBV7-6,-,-,TGTGCCAGCAGCCCCGACCCGGAGGATGGTAACATTCAGTACTTC,CASSPDPEDGNIQYF
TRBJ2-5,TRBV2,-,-,TGTGCCAGCATGAGGGGGGGGGCCTTACAGACCCAGTACTTC,CASMRGGALQTQYF
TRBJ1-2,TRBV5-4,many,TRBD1,TGTGCCAGCAGCCAGGGACAGGAATATGGCTACACCTTC,CASSQGQEYGYTF
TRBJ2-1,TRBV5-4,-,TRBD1,TGTGCCAGCAGCTTGGGGACAGGGTATCGAAATGAGCAGTTCTTC,CASSLGTGYRNEQFF
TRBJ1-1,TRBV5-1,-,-,TGCGCCAGCAGCTTCCAGGGCGAGGACACTGAAGCTTTCTTT,CASSFQGEDTEAFF
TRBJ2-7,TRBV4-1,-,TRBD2,TGCGCCAGCAGCCACGGAGGACTAGCGGGGGGCTACGAGCAGTACTTC,CASSHGGLAGGYEQYF
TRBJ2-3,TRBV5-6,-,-,TGTGCCAGCAGCGGCAGGTTGGAAATTTATACGCAGTATTTT,CASSGRLEIYTQYF
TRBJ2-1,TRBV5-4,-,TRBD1,TGTGCCAGCAGCCCCTCGGGACAGAGCTTCTATGAGCAGTTCTTC,CASSPSGQSFYEQFF
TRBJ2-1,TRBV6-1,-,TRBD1,TGTGCCAGCAGTGGGAGACAGGGATACAATGAGCAGTTCTTC,CASSGRQGYNEQFF
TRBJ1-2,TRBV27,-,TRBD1,TGTGCCAGCAGTCCCAGGGACAGGGAAGGCTACACCTTC,CASSPRDREGYTF